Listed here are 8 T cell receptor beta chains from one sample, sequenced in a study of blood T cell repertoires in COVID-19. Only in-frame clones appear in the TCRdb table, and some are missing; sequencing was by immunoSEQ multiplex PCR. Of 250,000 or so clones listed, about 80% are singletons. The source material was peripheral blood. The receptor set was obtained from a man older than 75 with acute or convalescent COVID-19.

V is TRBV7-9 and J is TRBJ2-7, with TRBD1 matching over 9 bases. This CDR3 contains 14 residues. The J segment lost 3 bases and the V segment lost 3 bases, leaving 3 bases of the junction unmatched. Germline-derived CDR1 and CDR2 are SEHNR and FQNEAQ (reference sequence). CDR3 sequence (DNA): TGTGCCAGCAGCTTGGGGGACAGGGTCTACGAGCAGTACTTC. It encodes CASSLGDRVYEQYF.

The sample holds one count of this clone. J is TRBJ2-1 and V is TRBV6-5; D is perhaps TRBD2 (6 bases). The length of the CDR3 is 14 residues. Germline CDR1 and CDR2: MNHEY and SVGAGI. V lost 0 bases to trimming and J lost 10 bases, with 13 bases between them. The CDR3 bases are TGTGCCAGCAGTTACTCGAAAGGGGCGGGAGAGCAGTTCTTC. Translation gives CASSYSKGAGEQFF.

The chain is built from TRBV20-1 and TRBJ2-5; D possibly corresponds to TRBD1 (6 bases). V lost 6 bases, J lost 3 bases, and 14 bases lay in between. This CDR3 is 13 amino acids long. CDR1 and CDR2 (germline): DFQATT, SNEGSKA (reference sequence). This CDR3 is CSASRTAKETQYF. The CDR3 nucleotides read TGCAGTGCCAGTAGGACAGCCAAAGAGACCCAGTACTTC.

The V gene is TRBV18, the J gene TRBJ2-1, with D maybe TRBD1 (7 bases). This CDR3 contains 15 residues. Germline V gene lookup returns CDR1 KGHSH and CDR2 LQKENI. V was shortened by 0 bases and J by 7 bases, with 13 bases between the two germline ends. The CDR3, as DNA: TGTGCCAGCTCACCACCGGAGGGGGCGAGGAATGAGCAGTTCTTC. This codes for CASSPPEGARNEQFF.

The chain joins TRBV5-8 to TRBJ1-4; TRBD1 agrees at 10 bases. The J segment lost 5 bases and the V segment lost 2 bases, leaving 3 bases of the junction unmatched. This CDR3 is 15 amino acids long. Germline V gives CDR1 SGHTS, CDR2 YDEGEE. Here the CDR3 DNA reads TGTGCCAGCAGCTTCGGGGACAGGGGAAATGAAAAACTGTTTTTT. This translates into CASSFGDRGNEKLFF.

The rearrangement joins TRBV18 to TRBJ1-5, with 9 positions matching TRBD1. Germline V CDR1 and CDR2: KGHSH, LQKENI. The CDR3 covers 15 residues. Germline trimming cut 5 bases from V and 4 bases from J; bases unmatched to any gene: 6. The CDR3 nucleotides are TGTGCCAGCTCATCCGGGACAGGGCCAAATCAGCCCCAGCATTTT. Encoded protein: CASSSGTGPNQPQHF. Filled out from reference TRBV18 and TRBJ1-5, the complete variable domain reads NAGVMQNPRHLVRRRGQEARLRCSPMKGHSHVYWYRQLPEEGLKFMVYLQKENIIDESGMPKERFSAEFPKEGPSILRIQQVVRGDSAAYFCASSSGTGPNQPQHFGDGTRLSIL.

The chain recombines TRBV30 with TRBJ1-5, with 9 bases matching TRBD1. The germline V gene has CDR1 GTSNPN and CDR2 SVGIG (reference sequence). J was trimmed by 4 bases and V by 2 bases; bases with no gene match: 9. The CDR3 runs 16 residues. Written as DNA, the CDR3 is TGTGCCTGGAGTCTAGGGGGGACAGGGCCAAATCAGCCCCAGCATTTT. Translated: CAWSLGGTGPNQPQHF.

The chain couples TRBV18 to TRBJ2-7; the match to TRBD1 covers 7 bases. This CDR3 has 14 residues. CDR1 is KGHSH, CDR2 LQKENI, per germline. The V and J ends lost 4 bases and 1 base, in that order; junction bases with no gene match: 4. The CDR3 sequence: CASSLGTDSYEQYF. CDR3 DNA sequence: TGTGCCAGCTCACTTGGGACAGATTCCTACGAGCAGTACTTC.